This is a list of T cell receptor beta chains from one sample in a study of CD8+ T cells in alopecia areata. Data came from immunoSEQ multiplex PCR; TCRdb stores just in-frame clones and leaves some out. Here the sample spans roughly 100,000 clones, 55% being singletons. Material for sequencing was CD4+ T cells sorted from blood. These receptor sequences come from a human donor in good health. The CDR3 runs from the conserved cysteine through the conserved F or W. D genes are given only for firm matches. Size values are once, few and many counts, or a class for expanded clones, and some rows have none.

d_call,clone_size,j_call,v_call,cdr3_aa,cdr3_nt
TRBD1,.,TRBJ2-5,TRBV9,CASSVGGQGAQETQYF,TGTGCCAGCAGCGTAGGCGGGCAGGGGGCTCAAGAGACCCAGTACTTC
.,few,TRBJ2-5,TRBV29-1,CSVYWGPTQETQYF,TGCAGCGTTTACTGGGGCCCGACCCAAGAGACCCAGTACTTC
.,.,TRBJ2-4,TRBV30,CACKSGATGNIQYF,TGTGCCTGTAAAAGCGGAGCAACGGGAAACATTCAGTACTTC
.,.,TRBJ2-7,TRBV2,CASSGLYEQYF,TGTGCCAGCAGTGGCTTGTACGAGCAGTACTTC
TRBD1,.,TRBJ1-6,TRBV30,CAWGITGQVLHF,TGTGCCTGGGGTATAACCGGACAGGTACTCCACTTT
.,few,TRBJ2-7,TRBV21-1,CASSKRGNRGLYEQYF,TGTGCCAGCAGCAAAAGGGGCAACAGGGGGCTCTACGAGCAGTACTTC
TRBD1,.,TRBJ1-1,TRBV29-1,CSVGLRSGTVNTEAFF,TGCAGCGTTGGACTTCGATCCGGGACAGTTAACACTGAAGCTTTCTTT
.,.,TRBJ2-3,TRBV20-1,CSALVGTQYF,TGCAGTGCCCTTGTAGGAACGCAGTATTTT
.,many,TRBJ1-2,TRBV9,CASSVDPMGYGYTF,TGTGCCAGCAGCGTAGACCCCATGGGCTATGGCTACACCTTC
TRBD1,.,TRBJ1-1,TRBV29-1,CSGRDRGSTEAFF,TGCAGCGGAAGGGACAGGGGCTCCACTGAAGCTTTCTTT
TRBD2,.,TRBJ2-5,TRBV7-2,CASSGIASGGTKTQETQYF,TGTGCCAGCAGCGGGATCGCTAGCGGGGGGACGAAGACTCAAGAGACCCAGTACTTC
TRBD2,few,TRBJ2-4,TRBV2,CASSDQPGLAGAGDIQYF,TGTGCCAGCAGTGACCAACCGGGACTAGCGGGGGCCGGAGACATTCAGTACTTC
.,.,TRBJ2-5,TRBV29-1,CSVEPEGVQETQYF,TGCAGCGTTGAACCGGAAGGTGTCCAAGAGACCCAGTACTTC
.,.,TRBJ1-2,TRBV29-1,CSGGTPSYGYTF,TGCAGCGGGGGGACACCCAGTTATGGCTACACCTTC
.,.,TRBJ1-5,TRBV10-3,CAISEGVGSNQPQHF,TGTGCCATCAGTGAGGGGGTTGGTAGCAATCAGCCCCAGCATTTT
.,once,TRBJ2-5,TRBV29-1,CSVQEARETQYF,TGCAGCGTTCAGGAAGCCCGAGAGACCCAGTACTTC
.,once,TRBJ2-1,TRBV6-1,CASSWSSLYNEQFF,TGTGCCAGCAGTTGGAGCTCACTTTACAATGAGCAGTTCTTC
.,few,TRBJ1-3,TRBV30,CAWSVYGNTIYF,TGTGCCTGGAGTGTATACGGAAACACCATATATTTT
TRBD2,.,TRBJ2-7,TRBV10-3,CAISETLAGGSYEQYF,TGTGCCATCAGTGAGACCCTAGCGGGGGGTTCCTACGAGCAGTACTTC
TRBD1,.,TRBJ2-7,TRBV7-9,CASSLMQGARHEQYF,TGTGCCAGCAGCTTAATGCAGGGGGCGCGGCACGAGCAGTACTTC
TRBD1,.,TRBJ2-3,TRBV5-4,CASSLQGATDTQYF,TGTGCCAGCAGCTTACAGGGGGCAACAGATACGCAGTATTTT
.,.,TRBJ2-1,TRBV15,CATSPSRQQASSSYNEQFF,TGTGCCACCAGCCCTAGTAGGCAGCAGGCTTCGAGCTCCTACAATGAGCAGTTCTTC
.,.,TRBJ2-7,TRBV6-1,CASSAPDKSSYEQYF,TGTGCCAGCAGTGCCCCGGATAAAAGCTCCTACGAGCAGTACTTC
TRBD1,.,TRBJ2-7,TRBV19,CASSIRLTTGTSYEQYF,TGTGCCAGTAGTATACGCTTGACGACAGGGACCTCCTACGAGCAGTACTTC
.,few,TRBJ1-4,TRBV6-1,CASRPHGATNEKLFF,TGTGCCAGCAGACCCCACGGGGCAACTAATGAAAAACTGTTTTTT
.,.,TRBJ2-1,TRBV29-1,CSVESVGVSYNEQFF,TGCAGCGTTGAAAGTGTCGGTGTCTCCTACAATGAGCAGTTCTTC
.,few,TRBJ1-6,TRBV30,CAWSTGANSPLHF,TGTGCCTGGAGTACCGGGGCCAATTCACCCCTCCACTTT
TRBD1,.,TRBJ1-2,TRBV9,CASSVDPGGYGYTF,TGTGCCAGCAGCGTAGATCCAGGGGGCTATGGCTACACCTTC
.,.,TRBJ2-5,TRBV29-1,CSYRLEQETQYF,TGCAGTTACCGACTAGAACAAGAGACCCAGTACTTC
.,.,TRBJ2-3,TRBV30,CAWSQTDGDTQYF,TGTGCCTGGAGTCAAACCGACGGGGATACGCAGTATTTT
TRBD1,few,TRBJ1-1,TRBV5-1,CASSFLTGDTEAFF,TGCGCCAGCAGCTTCCTTACAGGGGACACTGAAGCTTTCTTT
.,.,TRBJ2-1,TRBV25-1,CASSEMSSSYNEQFF,TGTGCCAGCAGTGAAATGTCGAGCTCCTACAATGAGCAGTTCTTC
TRBD1,.,TRBJ2-5,TRBV29-1,CSVGTGFLQETQYF,TGCAGCGTTGGGACAGGGTTTCTCCAAGAGACCCAGTACTTC
.,few,TRBJ2-5,TRBV7-2,CASSKRREMETQYF,TGTGCCAGCAGCAAAAGGAGGGAAATGGAGACCCAGTACTTC
.,few,TRBJ2-5,TRBV5-1,CASSLGLGETQYF,TGCGCCAGCAGCTTAGGCCTAGGGGAGACCCAGTACTTC
.,.,TRBJ2-2,TRBV30,CAWSVLDYLAGELFF,TGTGCCTGGAGTGTACTGGACTATTTAGCCGGGGAGCTGTTTTTT
.,.,TRBJ2-3,TRBV30,CASQPNRATDTQYF,TGTGCCTCCCAACCGAACAGAGCCACAGATACGCAGTATTTT
TRBD1,.,TRBJ2-5,TRBV5-1,CASSPTGQGQETQYF,TGCGCCAGCAGCCCGACGGGACAGGGGCAAGAGACCCAGTACTTC
TRBD2,.,TRBJ2-1,TRBV4-2,CASSQELKAGGSNEQFF,TGTGCCAGCAGCCAAGAGCTAAAAGCGGGGGGCAGCAATGAGCAGTTCTTC
.,.,TRBJ1-5,TRBV6-5,CASSEARRGPQHF,TGTGCCAGCAGTGAAGCGCGGCGGGGGCCCCAGCATTTT